Described below is a single TCR beta chain sequence and its context. As yet, its antigen is unknown. These data originate in a study of cytomegalovirus exposure and HLA in healthy donors. Study-wide context: As released early, the data held 85 million to 95 million unique TCRs from HLA-typed donors. The study, taken as a whole, reports: In a later analysis, productive TCRs from donors in an Asian-associated ancestry cluster reportedly carried fewer N-insertions than the cohort mean. Analysis performed later showed TCR beta chains linked to HLA being more clonally expanded than equally common others.

Amplification used 60 Vbeta primers and 13 Jbeta primers. Sequencing was performed with immunoSEQ multiplex PCR; in TCRdb, only in-frame clones are kept and a portion is missing. The sample includes 150,000 to 250,000 clones. The specimen sequenced was PBMCs. This receptor was taken from a boy younger than 18 in good health and CMV-seronegative.

CDR3 in DNA: TGCGCCAGCAGCTCCAGGGGCGACAGGGCCACAGATACGCAGTATTTT. As protein: CASSSRGDRATDTQYF. The V call is TRBV5-1, the J call TRBJ2-3, with TRBD1 matching 7 bases. V trimming: 3 bases; J trimming: 2 bases; junction bases outside the gene matches: 9. The CDR3 has 16 residues. CDR1 is SGHRS, CDR2 YFSETQ, per germline.